A selection of T cell receptor beta chains follows, all from one sample in a study of T cell repertoires in cytomegalovirus infection. One entry per CDR3 protein results from TCRdb running MiXCR on the reads. The table has about a million distinct CDR3 sequences, roughly 31% seen once. These receptors have no identified antigens. The sequencing used cultured CD8+ T cells from PBMCs, collected from culture after CMV antigen stimulation. These receptors were taken from a human donor in good health (CMV status not recorded). Some clones in this sample may be carry-over from other donors' samples. The CDR3 runs from the conserved cysteine through the conserved F or W. The order of the fields is J gene, clone size, D gene, V gene, CDR3 protein, CDR3 DNA. D genes are given only for firm matches. Rows give clone size only sometimes, using once, few, many, or a class for an expanded clone.

J gene: TRBJ1-4
clone size: -
D gene: -
V gene: TRBV12-3/TRBV12-4
CDR3 protein: CASSDLGESEKLFF
CDR3 DNA: TGTGCCAGCAGTGACTTGGGGGAGTCAGAAAAACTGTTTTTT

J gene: TRBJ2-1
clone size: -
D gene: TRBD2
V gene: TRBV15
CDR3 protein: CATSSLVAGAYNEQFF
CDR3 DNA: TGTGCCACCAGCAGCCTTGTAGCGGGGGCTTACAATGAGCAGTTCTTC

J gene: TRBJ1-1
clone size: -
D gene: TRBD1
V gene: TRBV12-3/TRBV12-4
CDR3 protein: CASSLGRGLPTEAFF
CDR3 DNA: TGTGCCAGCAGTTTAGGCAGGGGGCTGCCCACTGAAGCTTTCTTT

J gene: TRBJ1-1
clone size: few
D gene: -
V gene: TRBV5-1
CDR3 protein: CASNQGTEAFF
CDR3 DNA: TGCGCCAGCAACCAGGGGACTGAAGCTTTCTTT

J gene: TRBJ2-5
clone size: few
D gene: -
V gene: TRBV14
CDR3 protein: CASSIEGGDDYF
CDR3 DNA: TGTGCCAGCAGCATCGAGGGGGGAGACGATTACTTC

J gene: TRBJ2-5
clone size: -
D gene: TRBD2
V gene: TRBV29-1
CDR3 protein: CSVEGSGRLAETQYF
CDR3 DNA: TGCAGCGTTGAAGGTAGCGGGCGCCTCGCGGAGACCCAGTACTTC

J gene: TRBJ1-5
clone size: few
D gene: -
V gene: TRBV20-1
CDR3 protein: CSASEGVGRNQPQHF
CDR3 DNA: TGCAGTGCTAGTGAGGGGGTAGGGAGAAATCAGCCCCAGCATTTT

J gene: TRBJ1-4
clone size: -
D gene: -
V gene: TRBV12-3/TRBV12-4
CDR3 protein: CASSFLVGLRGVDRELFF
CDR3 DNA: TGTGCCAGCAGTTTTCTAGTTGGGCTTCGGGGTGTGGATCGAGAACTGTTTTTT

J gene: TRBJ2-1
clone size: once
D gene: -
V gene: TRBV12-3/TRBV12-4
CDR3 protein: CASTPSGPNEQFF
CDR3 DNA: TGTGCCAGCACCCCCAGCGGGCCCAATGAGCAGTTCTTC

J gene: TRBJ2-3
clone size: -
D gene: TRBD2
V gene: TRBV4-1
CDR3 protein: CASSQLPGLAGPGDTQYF
CDR3 DNA: TGCGCCAGCAGCCAGCTACCGGGACTAGCGGGGCCCGGGGATACGCAGTATTTT

J gene: TRBJ1-5
clone size: -
D gene: TRBD1
V gene: TRBV5-5
CDR3 protein: CASSLGWGTGGSGPQHF
CDR3 DNA: TGTGCCAGCAGCTTGGGTTGGGGGACAGGGGGGTCAGGGCCCCAGCATTTT

J gene: TRBJ2-3
clone size: few
D gene: -
V gene: TRBV10-1
CDR3 protein: CASSDAGFTDTQYF
CDR3 DNA: TGCGCCAGCAGTGACGCGGGGTTCACAGATACGCAGTATTTT

J gene: TRBJ2-3
clone size: -
D gene: TRBD2
V gene: TRBV12-3/TRBV12-4
CDR3 protein: CASSPWTSGGADTQYF
CDR3 DNA: TGTGCCAGCAGTCCCTGGACTAGCGGGGGGGCAGATACGCAGTATTTT

J gene: TRBJ2-1
clone size: once
D gene: -
V gene: TRBV15
CDR3 protein: CATSRPLLKGDSYNEQFF
CDR3 DNA: TGTGCCACCAGCAGACCCCTTTTGAAGGGGGACTCCTACAATGAGCAGTTCTTC

J gene: TRBJ2-1
clone size: once
D gene: -
V gene: TRBV25-1
CDR3 protein: CASSELGTSSYNEQFF
CDR3 DNA: TGTGCCAGCAGTGAATTGGGGACTTCTTCCTACAATGAGCAGTTCTTC

J gene: TRBJ1-1
clone size: -
D gene: -
V gene: TRBV7-9
CDR3 protein: CASSLSSAEAFF
CDR3 DNA: TGTGCCAGCAGCTTATCGTCAGCTGAAGCTTTCTTT

J gene: TRBJ2-7
clone size: -
D gene: -
V gene: TRBV12-3/TRBV12-4
CDR3 protein: CASSRDPEQYF
CDR3 DNA: TGTGCCAGCAGCCGTGACCCCGAGCAGTACTTC

J gene: TRBJ2-2
clone size: few
D gene: TRBD2
V gene: TRBV10-3
CDR3 protein: CAISEDTSGGTGELFF
CDR3 DNA: TGTGCCATCAGCGAAGACACTAGCGGGGGCACCGGGGAGCTGTTTTTT

J gene: TRBJ2-3
clone size: -
D gene: -
V gene: TRBV24-1
CDR3 protein: CATSKAVRTSTDTQYF
CDR3 DNA: TGTGCCACCAGTAAGGCAGTCCGGACTAGCACAGATACGCAGTATTTT

J gene: TRBJ1-5
clone size: few
D gene: TRBD1
V gene: TRBV5-6
CDR3 protein: CASSKLGQGGNQPQHF
CDR3 DNA: TGTGCCAGCAGCAAACTGGGACAGGGTGGCAATCAGCCCCAGCATTTT

J gene: TRBJ2-1
clone size: many
D gene: -
V gene: TRBV7-6
CDR3 protein: CASSLGQAAYNEQFF
CDR3 DNA: TGTGCCAGCAGCTTAGGGCAAGCTGCCTACAATGAGCAGTTCTTC

J gene: TRBJ2-7
clone size: -
D gene: TRBD1
V gene: TRBV11-3
CDR3 protein: CASSLGQGANEQYF
CDR3 DNA: TGTGCCAGCAGCCTGGGACAGGGGGCCAACGAGCAGTACTTC

J gene: TRBJ1-1
clone size: many
D gene: TRBD1
V gene: TRBV4-3
CDR3 protein: CASSQGDRANTEAFF
CDR3 DNA: TGCGCCAGCAGCCAAGGGGACAGGGCGAACACTGAAGCTTTCTTT

J gene: TRBJ1-5
clone size: -
D gene: -
V gene: TRBV11-2
CDR3 protein: CASSLTKGRPQHF
CDR3 DNA: TGTGCCAGCAGCTTAACTAAAGGGCGGCCCCAGCATTTT

J gene: TRBJ2-3
clone size: few
D gene: TRBD1
V gene: TRBV7-9
CDR3 protein: CASSSHHRTVTGTGWTDTQYF
CDR3 DNA: TGTGCCAGCAGCTCCCACCACCGGACTGTGACGGGGACAGGTTGGACAGATACGCAGTATTTT

J gene: TRBJ1-4
clone size: few
D gene: -
V gene: TRBV5-6
CDR3 protein: CASSPVGGQLFF
CDR3 DNA: TGTGCCAGCAGCCCGGTTGGGGGGCAACTGTTTTTT

J gene: TRBJ1-2
clone size: few
D gene: TRBD1
V gene: TRBV6-1
CDR3 protein: CASRGTDFPYGYTF
CDR3 DNA: TGTGCCAGCAGAGGGACAGACTTTCCCTATGGCTACACCTTC

J gene: TRBJ1-1
clone size: -
D gene: -
V gene: TRBV4-1
CDR3 protein: CASSKNGRGAFF
CDR3 DNA: TGCGCCAGCAGCAAAAATGGGCGCGGGGCTTTCTTT

J gene: TRBJ1-1
clone size: -
D gene: TRBD1
V gene: TRBV6-1
CDR3 protein: CASSEGWGTDLNTEAFF
CDR3 DNA: TGTGCCAGCAGTGAAGGTTGGGGGACAGACTTAAACACTGAAGCTTTCTTT

J gene: TRBJ1-2
clone size: -
D gene: -
V gene: TRBV27
CDR3 protein: CASSLTGVMDYTF
CDR3 DNA: TGTGCCAGCAGTCTGACAGGAGTTATGGACTACACCTTC

J gene: TRBJ1-5
clone size: -
D gene: TRBD1
V gene: TRBV7-8
CDR3 protein: CASSLDLRQGGSWQPQHF
CDR3 DNA: TGTGCCAGCAGCTTAGATCTTCGACAGGGGGGGTCCTGGCAGCCCCAGCATTTT

J gene: TRBJ1-4
clone size: few
D gene: -
V gene: TRBV12-3/TRBV12-4
CDR3 protein: CASSMDSATNEKLFF
CDR3 DNA: TGTGCCAGCAGCATGGACAGCGCAACTAATGAAAAACTGTTTTTT

J gene: TRBJ1-2
clone size: once
D gene: TRBD1
V gene: TRBV15
CDR3 protein: CATRRDRGGGNYGYTF
CDR3 DNA: TGTGCCACCCGCCGGGACAGGGGTGGAGGGAACTATGGCTACACCTTC

J gene: TRBJ1-6
clone size: few
D gene: -
V gene: TRBV20-1
CDR3 protein: CSASGRGNSPLHF
CDR3 DNA: TGCAGTGCTAGCGGCAGGGGTAATTCACCCCTCCACTTT

J gene: TRBJ2-1
clone size: -
D gene: -
V gene: TRBV6-1
CDR3 protein: CASTPGWGNEQFF
CDR3 DNA: TGTGCCAGCACCCCCGGATGGGGGAATGAGCAGTTCTTC

J gene: TRBJ2-5
clone size: -
D gene: -
V gene: TRBV11-2
CDR3 protein: CASSRTLEAQYF
CDR3 DNA: TGTGCCAGCAGCCGCACCCTGGAGGCCCAGTACTTC

J gene: TRBJ2-3
clone size: -
D gene: TRBD1
V gene: TRBV7-9
CDR3 protein: CANSLQGRDTQYF
CDR3 DNA: TGTGCCAACAGCTTACAGGGGAGAGATACGCAGTATTTT

J gene: TRBJ1-6
clone size: many
D gene: -
V gene: TRBV7-2
CDR3 protein: CASSLVPRSNSPLHF
CDR3 DNA: TGTGCCAGCAGCTTAGTGCCTCGGAGCAATTCACCCCTCCACTTT

J gene: TRBJ2-7
clone size: -
D gene: -
V gene: TRBV4-2
CDR3 protein: CASSQDIGADEQYF
CDR3 DNA: TGTGCCAGCAGCCAAGATATAGGGGCCGACGAGCAGTACTTC

J gene: TRBJ2-2
clone size: many
D gene: -
V gene: TRBV7-8
CDR3 protein: CASSLAGGPRELFF
CDR3 DNA: TGTGCCAGCAGCTTAGCGGGGGGGCCGAGGGAGCTGTTTTTT

J gene: TRBJ1-4
clone size: -
D gene: TRBD1
V gene: TRBV7-9
CDR3 protein: CASSARTGTLQKLFF
CDR3 DNA: TGTGCCAGCAGCGCCCGGACAGGGACGCTCCAAAAACTGTTTTTT